This record covers a single T cell receptor (beta chain). The antigen is unknown. This entry belongs to a study of cytomegalovirus exposure and HLA in healthy donors. Study in general: The roughly 130 validation repertoires used the same platform as the approximately 700 first-cohort repertoires (as reported by a later analysis). Study-level results: Usually a TCR sequence was rare, but some public TCRs were found in many donors. The investigators catalogued 150 to 200 TCR beta chains as cytomegalovirus-associated.

V lost 0 bases and J 8 bases, leaving 16 bases between the germline ends. The CDR3 loop spans 15 amino acids. Germline CDR1 is KGHSH and CDR2 is LQKENI. Method: immunoSEQ multiplex PCR; TCRdb's copy keeps in-frame clones and lacks some. The table includes roughly 77,000 clones, 85% to 95% detected once. What was sequenced was PBMCs. The genes are TRBV18 and TRBJ1-1; possibly TRBD1 for D (6 bases). The origin of this receptor is a woman aged 18-29 years in good health and CMV-seronegative. CDR3 region: CASSPPRGGYEEAFF. CDR3 DNA: TGTGCCAGCTCACCACCGAGGGGGGGGTACGAGGAAGCTTTCTTT.